A single T cell receptor beta chain is shown here with its context. This clonotype was found many times. No cognate antigen has been identified for it. Base qualities are not at hand, and no much larger clone is one base apart. The CDR3 covers 14 residues, taking in both the cysteine and the phenylalanine. This entry keeps only the CDR3 DNA: 42 bases, framed from base 1. At the junction V is shortened by 6 bases and J by 2 bases, with 11 bases in between. Sequences SGHTA (CDR1) and FQGNSA (CDR2) are obtained from the germline V gene. TCRdb shows the sequencer as Illumina HiSeq 1500. TCRdb trimmed public reads at Q25 via fastp, called clones via MiXCR and kept in-frame beta chains. Rows merge per CDR3 protein into single entries with the most common DNA and genes. This sample is represented by about 740,000 distinct CDR3 sequences; 35% to 45% of them were singletons. 2.5% to 3.5% of the sample belongs to the ten largest clones.

The sample is drawn from a study of T cell repertoires in cytomegalovirus infection (dated by TCRdb to 2018 to 2020). Regarding the complete study: Donor HLA type was relevant to the analysis, as public TCR beta signatures indicated carriage of CMV infection together with the matching HLA type. Summary of the overall study and its limitations: In the ex vivo response, HLA-C-restricted CMV-specific TCR beta clonotypes were dominant, and in two of eight donors the single most frequent clonotype came from this HLA-C-restricted group. In both this cohort and an independent cohort of under 450 donors, the cumulative frequency of public TCR beta family members distinguished carriers of CMV infection plus the relevant HLA type.

This clonotype originated in a human donor in good health (CMV status not recorded). Some clones in this sample may be carry-over from other donors' samples. Sequencing was done on a sample of PBMCs. The sequence joins TRBV7-2 to TRBJ1-5; a tentative D call is TRBD1 (6 bases match). The CDR3 corresponds to CASSFTGRNQPQHF. The bases read TGTGCCAGCAGTTTTACAGGGCGCAATCAGCCCCAGCATTTT.